The clone carrying this T cell receptor beta chain was recorded at least ten times. Antigen: not known. This entry belongs to a study of T cells after yellow fever vaccination. The study, taken as a whole, reports: Although the secondary response was weaker, it peaked faster, at day 5 versus 15. The presence of abundant clonotypes contaminating from the bulk population was possible in FACS-sorted repertoires. The booster response re-showed most primary clones: roughly 97% CD4, 88% CD8.

In making TCR cDNA, 5'RACE template switching added a universal primer site and UMIs to it. TCRdb called the 5' RACE reads again in MiXCR, with one record for every CDR3 protein. The profile shows fewer than 150,000 distinct CDR3 sequences, 7.7% of them singletons. The CDR3 runs to 16 residues. CDR1 is MNHEY and CDR2 is SVGEGT in the germline V gene. The V gene lost 2 bases and the J gene lost 7 bases, with 21 bases spanning the gap. Sequencing was performed on CD4+ T cells sorted from PBMCs, taken 5 days after the yellow fever booster vaccination. This chain joins TRBV6-2 or TRBV6-3 and TRBJ2-7, with a weak D call TRBD2 (5 bases). The source is a man aged 25 to 45 who received the YFV17D yellow fever vaccine. In DNA, the CDR3 is TGTGCCAGCAGTTACACTCCCCGGGTCCCAACGGGGGAGCAGTACTTC. Its protein is CASSYTPRVPTGEQYF.